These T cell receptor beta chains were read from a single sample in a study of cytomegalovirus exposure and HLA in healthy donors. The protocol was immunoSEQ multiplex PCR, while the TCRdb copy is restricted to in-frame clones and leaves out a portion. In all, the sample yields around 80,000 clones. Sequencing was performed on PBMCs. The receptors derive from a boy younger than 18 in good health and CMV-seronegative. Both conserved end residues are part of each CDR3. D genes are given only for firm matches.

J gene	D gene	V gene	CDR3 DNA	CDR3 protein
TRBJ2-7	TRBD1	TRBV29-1	TGCAGCGTCGGACAGGGGGATGCCTACGAGCAGTACTTC	CSVGQGDAYEQYF
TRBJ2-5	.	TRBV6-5	TGTGCCAGCAGTTACGGGGCGGGGCTGGATGAGACCCAGTACTTC	CASSYGAGLDETQYF
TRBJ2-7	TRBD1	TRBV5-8	TGTGCCAGCAGCCCCGGGACAGGGGGCGAGCAGTACTTC	CASSPGTGGEQYF
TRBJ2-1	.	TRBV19	TGTGCCAGTAGTGTGCGGGCTTCTTTCAATGAGCAGTTCTTC	CASSVRASFNEQFF
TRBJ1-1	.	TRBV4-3	TGCGCCAGCAGCCAAGTGGGGAGGGATTCCCCGAAGGCTTTCTTT	CASSQVGRDSPKAFF
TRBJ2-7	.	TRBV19	TGTGCCAGTAAACCGGGGGGGACAGGGTCCTACGAGCAGTACTTC	CASKPGGTGSYEQYF
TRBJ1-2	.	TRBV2	TGTGCCAGCAGCTACAGGGAGTATGGCTACACCTTC	CASSYREYGYTF
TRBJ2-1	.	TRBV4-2	TGTGCCAGCAGCCGGGACTCTCTTGGGAATGAGCAGTTCTTC	CASSRDSLGNEQFF
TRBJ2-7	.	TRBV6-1	TGTGCCAGCAGTGAAGCCCCTTCTGAGAGCGACGAGCAGTACTTC	CASSEAPSESDEQYF
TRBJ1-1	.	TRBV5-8	TGTGCCAGCAGCTTTAATAGGAACACTGAAGCTTTCTTT	CASSFNRNTEAFF
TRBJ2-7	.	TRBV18	TGTGCCAGCTCACCCGGGGGAAGCGCCTACGAGCAGTACTTC	CASSPGGSAYEQYF